This T cell receptor (beta chain) was captured by sequencing in a study of blood T cell repertoires in COVID-19. Study details: Specimens from acute and convalescent COVID-19 originated in the United States, Italy and Spain.

Germline CDR1 MDHEN, CDR2 SYDVKM. CDR3 length: 15 residues. The trim removed 6 bases at V and 4 bases at J, leaving 8 bases unmatched. Seattle participants joined during active infection and were tracked over time. Methods used by the authors: It was from reference gene primer amplification that nucleated cell counts were estimated. Generated by immunoSEQ multiplex PCR, the TCRdb table keeps only in-frame clones and is missing some. For V, J and clone size, that table is used; D and trimming come from the DNA. The sample has approximately 40,000 clones, more than 75% seen once. This chain uses TRBV28 with TRBJ1-5; 8 nucleotides match TRBD1. The receptor was derived from a man between 35 and 55 years old with COVID-19, enrolled during active disease. Sequenced: peripheral blood. The DNA for the CDR3 is TGTGCCAGCAGCACTCTTACAGGGGGGAATCAGCCCCAGCATTTT. Encoded protein: CASSTLTGGNQPQHF.